The following is a TCR beta chain sequence with its context. Its specific antigen is unknown. No clone much larger than this one lies a single base away; base qualities are absent. Every patient had early-stage hepatocellular carcinoma and went to surgical resection without receiving any prior therapy. Sampled areas lacked macroscopic evidence of necrosis or hemorrhage. In a couple of patients, TCR sequencing (ImmunoSeq) was performed on multiple regions. Each frozen resection tissue sample was taken at least 1 cm away from every other sample. Samples labelled N came from nontumoral liver tissue adjacent to the tumor. The DNeasy blood and tissue kit was used to extract genomic DNA from bulk tissue. This sample was included in a study of intratumoral heterogeneity in liver cancer. Broadly, across the study: In the full roughly 13-patient cohort, the median age was around 69 years and the majority of patients were male. The study combined RNA-seq, DNA sequencing, TCR-seq and SNP array data from multiple regions of hepatocellular carcinoma specimens to study intratumor heterogeneity. The overall cohort comprised about 70 multiregional samples from about 14 HCC patients, with 50 or so tumoral and 20 adjacent nontumoral regions. The paper's findings and limits, for the study overall: Limitations acknowledged by the authors included a relatively low number of patients and under-sampled representation of tumor-infiltrating lymphocytes.

TCR beta chain CDR3 regions were sequenced from genomic DNA using the immunoSEQ assay. Primers annealing to V and J segments amplified rearranged VDJ segments. Per the original workflow: The ImmunoSeq Analyzer software was used to compute clonality and richness metrics. To find clones with differing abundance between regions, Fisher's exact test was applied together with a beta-binomial method for extra stringency. What TCRdb holds here is the immuneACCESS table cut down to in-frame rearrangements. Part of the clones is not present; checked against another copy, under half of the missing clones reflect an unresolved V gene, and the others are unexplained. The DNA was the basis for D and trimming; V, J and clone size are from that table. The sample has some 21,000 clones on record, around two thirds of them singletons. 17% of the sample lies in the top ten. The input for sequencing was tumor-adjacent normal tissue, taken before any cancer treatment. This TCR came from a woman in her 70s with hepatocellular carcinoma.

The DNA reads as follows: TGTGCCAGTAGTATGAACCTAGCTGGGGAGCAGTACTTC. It specifies CASSMNLAGEQYF. The rearranged chain carries TRBV19 and TRBJ2-7; tentative D gene TRBD2, with 5 bases matching. The CDR3 covers 13 residues, taking in both the cysteine and the phenylalanine. The retained sequence is limited to the CDR3, 39 bases, with the frame set at the first base. The germline V gene (reference sequence) specifies LNHDA as CDR1 and SQIVND as CDR2. Relative to germline, V is 3 bases shorter and J is 7 bases shorter, with 13 bases between their ends. The entire variable domain, with the stretches around the CDR3 drawn from the reference TRBV19 and TRBJ2-7 proteins, is DGGITQSPKYLFRKEGQNVTLSCEQNLNHDAMYWYRQDPGQGLRLIYYSQIVNDFQKGDIAEGYSVSREKKESFPLTVTSAQKNPTAFYLCASSMNLAGEQYFGPGTRLTVT.